Sequencing of this TCR beta chain was carried out in a study of T cell repertoires in cytomegalovirus infection. Study information: The study used recently identified HLA-C-restricted and well-studied HLA-B-restricted CMV epitopes. Public TCR beta signatures were indicative of both CMV infection and a matching HLA type. Study-level points and caveats: Summed public TCR beta family frequency identified CMV carriers bearing the relevant HLA. In two of eight donors, the top clonotype was HLA-C-restricted CMV-specific.

TCRdb reanalysed the reads using MiXCR and keeps one entry per CDR3 protein. This repertoire shows around 770,000 distinct CDR3 sequences, almost 30% found once; its top ten account for 13%. The CDR3 consists of 15 residues. The germline V and J ends were trimmed by 6 bases and 6 bases, with 15 bases remaining between them. Per germline, CDR1 MNHEY and CDR2 SMNVEV (reference sequence). On this clonotype: The antigen remains undetermined.

The receptor was derived from a human donor in good health (CMV status not recorded). Some clones in this sample may be carry-over from other donors' samples. The J gene is TRBJ1-6, the V gene TRBV27, with D unclear. The sequencing here drew on cultured CD8+ T cells from PBMCs, taken from culture after CMV antigen stimulation. CDR3 DNA sequence: TGTGCCAGCAGCCGACGGGGTGTGAGTAATTCACCCCTCCACTTT. This sequence encodes CASSRRGVSNSPLHF.